This paragraph covers one T cell receptor (beta chain) sequence. The sample is drawn from a study of radiation and T cells in renal cell carcinoma. The method was immunoSEQ multiplex PCR; TCRdb's version includes in-frame clones alone and lacks a portion of them. The table lists about 83,000 clones, roughly 85% of them singletons, with 2% to 3% in the top ten. Time point specified: blood 4 weeks post-SBRT, at nephrectomy. The treatment was: 15 Gy SBRT to primary tumor, nephrectomy 4 weeks later. Nephrectomy followed 15 Gy stereotactic body radiation by 4 weeks. V lost 3 bases and J lost 8, with 2 bases in between. This CDR3 is built from 10 residues. CDR1 SGHAT and CDR2 FQNNGV come from the germline V gene.

This sequence was found in a woman aged 55-69 years with renal cell carcinoma. This material consisted of blood, taken from a patient whose treatment included radiotherapy and nephrectomy. The J gene is TRBJ2-1, the V gene TRBV11-2; D not certain. The CDR3 DNA sequence: TGTGCCAGCAGCTTCGATGAGCAGTTCTTC. It codes for CASSFDEQFF.